These 24 T cell receptor beta chains share one sample of origin, sequenced in a study of human T cells and chemical hapten exposure. Regarding time point: pre-sensitization, week 0. Sample treatment: therapeutic diphenylcyclopropenone sensitization with weekly scalp DPC. Using its own MiXCR run on the RACE reads, TCRdb lists one record per CDR3 protein. The sample yields 240,000 or so distinct CDR3 sequences, approximately 8.4% seen once. Sequenced here: whole blood, sampled in connection with sensitization to the hapten diphenylcyclopropenone (DPC). The receptor source for this set is a woman aged 35 to 49 with alopecia areata. Some clones in this sample may be carry-over from other donors' samples.

This clonotype was recorded many times. This chain connects TRBV7-2 to TRBJ2-7, with D perhaps TRBD1 or TRBD2 (5 bases each). V was pared by 3 bases and J by 6 bases, with 18 bases between. Germline lookup yields CDR1 SGHTA and CDR2 FQGNSA. CDR3 length equals 15 residues. CDR3 protein: CASSLGRVLGGEQYF. The CDR3 coding sequence is TGTGCCAGCAGCTTGGGGCGGGTTTTGGGCGGCGAGCAGTACTTC.

This chain connects TRBV28 to TRBJ2-3; TRBD1 or TRBD2 may be the D gene (6 bases each). Germline assignment: CDR1 MDHEN and CDR2 SYDVKM. The CDR3 totals 17 residues. Trimming stripped 5 bases from V and 9 bases from J, with 27 bases between. CDR3 amino acids: CASSLRLGTGGPVTQYF. CDR3 in DNA: TGTGCCAGCAGTCTCCGATTGGGGACCGGGGGCCCTGTGACGCAGTATTTT.

The rearrangement joins TRBV4-2 to TRBJ1-6; D unresolved. With 4 bases removed from V and 12 bases from J, the gap between germline ends came to 22 bases. The CDR3 is 16 residues long. CDR1 is LGHNA and CDR2 is YNFKEQ in the germline V gene. The CDR3 coding sequence is TGTGCCAGCAGCCCAAGATGGAAGGCGGAGATGGTACCCCTCCACTTT. Protein: CASSPRWKAEMVPLHF.

This clonotype was seen a handful of times. This chain uses TRBV12-3 or TRBV12-4 with TRBJ2-7; D is perhaps TRBD1 (6 bases). V shed 2 bases and J shed 2 bases, with 16 bases lying between them. There are 16 residues in the CDR3. The CDR3 is CASSLWGGAGAYEQYF. The CDR3 DNA follows: TGTGCCAGCAGTTTATGGGGTGGGGCAGGGGCCTACGAGCAGTACTTC.

This clonotype was picked up a small number of times. This chain connects TRBV20-1 to TRBJ2-6, with 11 bases identical to TRBD2. The germline V gene has CDR1 DFQATT and CDR2 SNEGSKA (reference sequence). This CDR3 comprises 18 residues. V dropped 0 bases and J dropped 0; count of bases not matched to a gene: 4. The chain's CDR3 is CSAREGLAGYSGANVLTF. DNA for the CDR3: TGCAGTGCTAGAGAAGGACTAGCGGGTTACTCTGGGGCCAACGTCCTGACTTTC.

A few counts support this clonotype. This rearrangement joins TRBV3-1 to TRBJ2-7; 8 positions match TRBD1. CDR1 and CDR2 from the germline V gene are LGHDT and YNNKEL (reference sequence). The V segment lost 3 bases and the J segment 5 bases; nucleotides outside the gene matches: 6. The CDR3 contains 14 residues. The CDR3 DNA reads TGTGCCAGCAGCCACGGGACAGGTCGCCACGAGCAGTACTTC. Residues: CASSHGTGRHEQYF.

This clonotype was picked up a small number of times. The gene calls are TRBV4-2 and TRBJ2-3; 7 nucleotides line up with TRBD1. CDR1 is LGHNA and CDR2 is YNFKEQ in the germline V gene. This CDR3 has 16 amino acids. The V segment lost 4 bases and the J segment 0 bases; nucleotides outside the gene matches: 7. CDR3 loop: CASSRYGTESTDTQYF. CDR3 coding DNA: TGTGCCAGCAGCCGGTACGGGACAGAGAGCACAGATACGCAGTATTTT.

This clonotype occurred many times. The rearrangement uses TRBV7-9 and TRBJ1-1; a weak D match, TRBD1 (5 bases). This CDR3 is 14 amino acids long. Trimming pared 1 base from V and 10 bases from J, leaving 16 bases between. Per germline, CDR1 SEHNR and CDR2 FQNEAQ (reference sequence). This CDR3 is CASSLEAGKEVAFF. The CDR3 DNA sequence: TGTGCCAGCAGCTTAGAGGCAGGGAAAGAAGTAGCTTTCTTT. The entire variable domain, with the rest obtained from reference TRBV7-9 and TRBJ1-1, is as follows: DTGVSQNPRHKITKRGQNVTFRCDPISEHNRLYWYRQTLGQGPEFLTYFQNEAQLEKSRLLSDRFSAERPKGSFSTLEIQRTEQGDSAMYLCASSLEAGKEVAFFGQGTRLTVV.

The chain is built from TRBV3-1 and TRBJ2-5, with TRBD2 matching over 7 bases. CDR1 and CDR2 from the germline V gene are LGHDT and YNNKEL (reference sequence). V lost 0 bases, J lost 5 bases, and 6 bases stayed unmatched. CDR3 length: 15 residues. CDR3 in DNA: TGTGCCAGCAGCCAAGACGCGGGGGAGGTCGAGACCCAGTACTTC. Translating gives CASSQDAGEVETQYF.

This clonotype was detected only a few times. This CDR3 reads CASSGQVNSYEQYF. In nucleotides, the CDR3 is TGTGCCAGCAGTGGACAGGTTAATTCCTACGAGCAGTACTTC. V is TRBV2 and J is TRBJ2-7; possible D gene TRBD1, 6 bases. CDR3 length equals 14 residues. The V gene's germline CDR1 is SNHLY and CDR2 FYNNEI. V lost 4 bases to trimming and J lost 1 base, with 11 bases between them.

This clonotype has just a few counts. This sequence joins TRBV18 and TRBJ2-7, with D possibly matching TRBD2 (5 bases). The CDR3 spans 15 residues. V shed 1 base and J shed 0 bases, with 10 bases lying between them. Germline V gives CDR1 KGHSH, CDR2 LQKENI. CDR3 in amino acids: CASSPRTGPSYEQYF. The CDR3 region has the DNA TGTGCCAGCTCACCACGGACTGGGCCCTCCTACGAGCAGTACTTC. The full variable domain, its missing parts supplied by reference TRBV18 and TRBJ2-7, is NAGVMQNPRHLVRRRGQEARLRCSPMKGHSHVYWYRQLPEEGLKFMVYLQKENIIDESGMPKERFSAEFPKEGPSILRIQQVVRGDSAAYFCASSPRTGPSYEQYFGPGTRLTVT.

V gene TRBV29-1 combines with J gene TRBJ1-1, with D possibly being TRBD1 (5 bases). The CDR3 runs to 13 residues. V shed 5 bases and J shed 1 base, with 11 bases lying between them. Looked up from germline, CDR1 is SQVTM and CDR2 is ANQGSEA. The CDR3 here is CSVLGHANTEAFF. DNA of the CDR3: TGCAGCGTTCTAGGACACGCGAACACTGAAGCTTTCTTT.

The chain uses TRBV27 and TRBJ2-7; 8 bases fit TRBD2. Germline V gives CDR1 MNHEY, CDR2 SMNVEV (reference sequence). CDR3 length: 16 amino acids. J lost 0 bases, V lost 6 bases, and 10 bases had no gene match. The CDR3 protein is CASSPSGGWSSYEQYF. DNA for the CDR3: TGTGCCAGCAGCCCATCGGGGGGGTGGAGCTCCTACGAGCAGTACTTC.

This clonotype turned up a few times. This chain joins TRBV6-2 or TRBV6-3 and TRBJ1-5; unclear D gene. V dropped 4 bases and J dropped 6 bases, with 7 bases sitting between them. This CDR3 region has 12 residues. Germline V gene sequence: CDR1 MNHEY, CDR2 SVGEGT. The CDR3 DNA reads as TGTGCCAGCAGTTCGTGGGTTCAGCCCCAGCATTTT. Its protein product is CASSSWVQPQHF.

This clonotype was counted only a few times. The CDR3 loop reads CASSLEALGLGKNIQYF. The CDR3, as DNA: TGTGCCAGCAGCTTGGAAGCTCTGGGGTTAGGCAAAAACATTCAGTACTTC. The chain links TRBV5-4 to TRBJ2-4, with D unresolved. The germline V gene encodes CDR1 SGHNT and CDR2 YYREEE (reference sequence). The length of the CDR3 is 17 residues. The V gene lost 0 bases and the J gene lost 3 bases, with 16 bases spanning the gap. Full variable domain (remainder filled in from reference TRBV5-4 and TRBJ2-4): ETGVTQSPTHLIKTRGQQVTLRCSSQSGHNTVSWYQQALGQGPQFIFQYYREEENGRGNFPPRFSGLQFPNYSSELNVNALELDDSALYLCASSLEALGLGKNIQYFGAGTRLSVL.

This clonotype turned up a few times. The chain is built from TRBV27 and TRBJ2-7, with 9 bases lining up with TRBD1. CDR1 is MNHEY and CDR2 is SMNVEV in the germline V gene (reference sequence). J was trimmed by 5 bases and V by 6 bases; bases with no gene match: 17. The CDR3 contains 17 residues. The CDR3 sequence: CASSSIWAGTGSHEQYF. The CDR3 DNA sequence: TGTGCCAGCAGCTCCATTTGGGCCGGGACAGGGTCCCACGAGCAGTACTTC.

The sample holds many counts of this clonotype. This chain links TRBV20-1 with TRBJ2-1; 10 bases are shared with TRBD2. Trimming took 4 bases from V and 7 from J; bases not matched to a gene: 7. The CDR3 has 14 residues. Germline V gene lookup returns CDR1 DFQATT and CDR2 SNEGSKA (reference sequence). In DNA, the CDR3 is TGCAGTGCTATGAGGACTAGCGGTAAAAATGAGCAGTTCTTC. It codes for CSAMRTSGKNEQFF.

This clonotype was found a few times. The chain employs TRBV20-1 and TRBJ2-7, with D perhaps matching TRBD2 (5 bases). Germline V CDR1 and CDR2: DFQATT, SNEGSKA (reference sequence). This CDR3 is built from 15 residues. The V and J ends lost 2 bases and 2 bases respectively, with 16 bases between them. CDR3: CSARQLAPLPYEQYF. The CDR3 nucleotides read TGCAGTGCTAGACAGTTAGCGCCTCTACCCTACGAGCAGTACTTC.

This clonotype was detected only a few times. V gene TRBV6-5 combines with J gene TRBJ1-6; 8 nucleotides agree with TRBD1. J gave up 7 bases and V 2 bases, and 4 bases lay outside the gene matches. Germline assignment: CDR1 MNHEY and CDR2 SVGAGI. This CDR3 comprises 15 residues. CDR3 sequence (DNA): TGTGCCAGCAGTTACAGTCAGGGGGCGAATTCACCCCTCCACTTT. Translated: CASSYSQGANSPLHF.

The chain combines TRBV10-3 with TRBJ1-1, with D unresolved. V gave up 7 bases and J gave up 0 bases, with 6 bases separating them. From germline, CDR1 is ENHRY and CDR2 SYGVKD. The CDR3 spans 12 residues. The CDR3 sequence: CAIMEVNTEAFF. The CDR3 DNA reads as TGTGCCATCATGGAAGTGAACACTGAAGCTTTCTTT.

The chain is built from TRBV20-1 and TRBJ2-7; possible D gene TRBD1, 6 bases. The V end was cut by 5 bases, the J end by 2 bases, with 16 bases between. CDR1 is DFQATT and CDR2 is SNEGSKA in the germline V gene (reference sequence). CDR3 length: 14 amino acids. The CDR3 protein is CSARGNRDAYEQYF. The CDR3 DNA follows: TGCAGTGCTCGCGGAAACAGGGATGCCTACGAGCAGTACTTC.

This clonotype was counted many times. This chain uses TRBV29-1 with TRBJ2-7; 14 bases are a match to TRBD2. Germline values: CDR1 SQVTM, CDR2 ANQGSEA. J gave up 5 bases and V 4 bases, and 13 bases lay outside the gene matches. The CDR3 extends over 17 amino acids. In nucleotides, the CDR3 is TGCAGCGTTGCCAAAAGACAGGGACTAGCGGGAGTACACGAGCAGTACTTC. It yields the protein CSVAKRQGLAGVHEQYF.

The gene calls are TRBV7-6 and TRBJ2-3, with D tentatively TRBD1 (5 bases). Germline lookup yields CDR1 SGHVS and CDR2 FNYEAQ. V lost 2 bases and J lost 3, with 15 bases in between. The CDR3 has 16 amino acids. CDR3 in DNA: TGTGCCAGCAGCTTACAGGGCACTCTCGGTACAGATACGCAGTATTTT. Translated: CASSLQGTLGTDTQYF.

The chain is built from TRBV9 and TRBJ2-1; 9 nucleotides align to TRBD2. The CDR3 consists of 15 residues. The germline V gene encodes CDR1 SGDLS and CDR2 YYNGEE. The V segment lost 0 bases and the J segment 6 bases; nucleotides outside the gene matches: 4. The CDR3 is CASSVVPSGINEQFF. The CDR3 DNA follows: TGTGCCAGCAGCGTAGTCCCTAGCGGGATCAATGAGCAGTTCTTC.